This T cell receptor (beta chain) was identified during a study of blood T cell repertoires in COVID-19. As for the study in general: Material from acute and convalescent COVID-19 was sourced from the United States, Italy and Spain.

This clone is a singleton in its sample. The CDR3 length is 15 residues. From germline, CDR1 is LNHDA and CDR2 SQIVND (reference sequence). Unmatched junction bases numbered 3, after V lost 4 bases and J lost 1 base. This table comes from immunoSEQ multiplex PCR, and its TCRdb copy is limited to in-frame clones, with some not included. The sample gives under 95,000 clones, around 78% of which show up once; over 10% is in the top ten. The sequence came from a human donor in a cohort sampled during active COVID-19. The chain is built from TRBV19 and TRBJ2-7; 11 bases fit TRBD2. Sequencing was performed on peripheral blood. CDR3 amino acids: CASSSLAGGSYEQYF. For the CDR3, the DNA is TGTGCCAGTAGTAGCCTAGCGGGAGGTTCCTACGAGCAGTACTTC.